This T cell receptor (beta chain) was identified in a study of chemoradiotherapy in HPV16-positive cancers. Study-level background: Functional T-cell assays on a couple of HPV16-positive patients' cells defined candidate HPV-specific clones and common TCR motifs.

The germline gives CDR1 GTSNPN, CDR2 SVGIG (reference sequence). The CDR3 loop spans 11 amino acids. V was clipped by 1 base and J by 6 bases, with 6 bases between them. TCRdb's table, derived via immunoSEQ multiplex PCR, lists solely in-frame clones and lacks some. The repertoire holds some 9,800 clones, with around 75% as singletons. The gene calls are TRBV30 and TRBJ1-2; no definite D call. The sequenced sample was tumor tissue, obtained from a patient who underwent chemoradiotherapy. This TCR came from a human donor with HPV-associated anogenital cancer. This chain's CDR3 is CAWSAGDGYTF. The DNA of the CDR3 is TGTGCCTGGAGTGCCGGGGATGGCTACACCTTC.